This note documents a single T cell receptor (beta chain) sequence. Its target is unknown. This entry belongs to a study of pediatric ulcerative colitis. Study results and caveats: Two patients' blood samples yielded substantially fewer templates. A couple of rectal CDR3 clonotypes occurred in all ulcerative colitis patients.

Rectal tissue came from one to two pinch biopsies taken at colonoscopy. Ulcerative colitis patients received no immunosuppressive medication before the diagnostic colonoscopy. The data were produced by immunoSEQ multiplex PCR, yet TCRdb's version contains in-frame clones alone and is incomplete. The sample has about 16,000 clones; just under 75% are singletons. Sequences were obtained from gut tissue. The receptor's source is a boy between 5 and 17 years old with moderate ulcerative colitis.

CDR3 residues: CATSREVGTSPLHF. In nucleotides, the CDR3 is TGTGCCACCAGCAGAGAGGTGGGGACTTCACCCCTCCACTTT. V is TRBV15 and J is TRBJ1-6; weak D call: TRBD1 (5 bases). The V gene lost 0 bases and the J gene lost 9 bases, with 9 bases spanning the gap. The CDR3 totals 14 residues. Germline assignment: CDR1 LNHNV and CDR2 YYDKDF (reference sequence).